These 13 T cell receptor beta chains originate from one sample sequenced in a study of shared clonotypes between healthy human individuals. The protocol was immunoSEQ multiplex PCR, while the TCRdb copy is restricted to in-frame clones and leaves out a portion. The data hold approximately 1.5 million clones, with 98% observed a single time. The sample taken for sequencing was naive CD4+ T cells sorted from blood. Subset described: CD45RA+ positively selected. The receptors stem from a man aged 25-45 years in good health.

The V gene is TRBV9, the J gene TRBJ1-3, with D perhaps matching TRBD1 (6 bases). V was clipped by 0 bases and J by 4 bases, with 14 bases between them. Germline V gene sequence: CDR1 SGDLS, CDR2 YYNGEE. The CDR3 is 16 residues long. The CDR3 reads CASSVELQGPGNTIYF. In DNA form, the CDR3 reads TGTGCCAGCAGCGTAGAATTGCAGGGGCCGGGAAACACCATATATTTT.

The gene calls are TRBV10-3 and TRBJ1-5; TRBD1 agrees at 7 bases. The V gene end was trimmed by 3 bases and the J gene end by 2 bases; junction bases not matched to a gene: 1. CDR1 ENHRY and CDR2 SYGVKD come from the germline V gene. This CDR3 comprises 14 residues. This chain's CDR3 is CAISETGGNQPQHF. As DNA, the CDR3 is TGTGCCATCAGTGAAACAGGGGGCAATCAGCCCCAGCATTTT.

The rearrangement links TRBV27 to TRBJ2-7; TRBD2 is a possible D gene (6 bases). The CDR3 sequence is 15 residues long. V was cut by 4 bases and J by 0 bases, with 13 bases left in between. Germline CDR1 MNHEY, CDR2 SMNVEV (reference sequence). In DNA form, the CDR3 reads TGTGCCAGCAGTTCGAGGGTAGCGGACTCCTACGAGCAGTACTTC. As protein: CASSSRVADSYEQYF.

CDR3 nucleotides: TGTGCCAGCAGCCAAGAAATGGGACAGGGGGCCTACGAGCAGTACTTC. Its protein is CASSQEMGQGAYEQYF. The chain recombines TRBV4-2 with TRBJ2-7, with 11 positions matching TRBD1. Germline assignment: CDR1 LGHNA and CDR2 YNFKEQ. CDR3 length equals 16 residues. The trim removed 0 bases at V and 2 bases at J, leaving 3 bases unmatched.

This clone was observed a few times. The rearrangement uses TRBV29-1 and TRBJ2-1; D is possibly TRBD2 (6 bases). Per the germline V gene, CDR1 is SQVTM and CDR2 is ANQGSEA. With 6 bases removed from V and 7 bases from J, the gap between germline ends came to 19 bases. This CDR3 has 14 residues. The CDR3 protein is CSVDSFYGSNEQFF. Here the CDR3 DNA reads TGCAGCGTCGACTCCTTTTACGGGAGTAATGAGCAGTTCTTC.

The chain uses TRBV5-1 and TRBJ2-1; D gene ambiguous. The CDR3 runs 14 residues. Deletions cut 4 bases from V and 6 bases from J, with 14 bases between. The germline V gene encodes CDR1 SGHRS and CDR2 YFSETQ. CDR3 DNA sequence: TGCGCCAGCAGCCATAGCTCTACGAGCAATGAGCAGTTCTTC. Translated, it gives CASSHSSTSNEQFF.

The chain couples TRBV18 to TRBJ1-5, with D possibly matching TRBD1 (6 bases). The CDR3 runs to 16 residues. V dropped 2 bases and J dropped 0 bases, with 11 bases sitting between them. Germline values: CDR1 KGHSH, CDR2 LQKENI. CDR3 amino acids: CASSPTGAGSNQPQHF. The CDR3 nucleotides are TGTGCCAGCTCACCAACGGGGGCAGGTAGCAATCAGCCCCAGCATTTT.

The J gene is TRBJ2-5, the V gene TRBV28; D could derive from TRBD1 or TRBD2 (6 bases each). Between the trimmed V and J ends, which lost 5 bases and 6 bases, there was a span of 19 bases. CDR3 length: 15 amino acids. The germline gives CDR1 MDHEN, CDR2 SYDVKM. The CDR3: CASSVPMGGRQTQYF. As DNA, the CDR3 is TGTGCCAGCAGTGTTCCCATGGGGGGCAGGCAGACCCAGTACTTC.

V and J are TRBV19 and TRBJ1-1; 10 positions agree with TRBD1. The CDR3 consists of 13 residues. CDR1 is LNHDA, CDR2 SQIVND, per germline (reference sequence). V shed 10 bases, J shed 5 bases, and the junction held 7 bases outside the gene matches. This CDR3 is CATIDRGPTEAFF. CDR3 DNA sequence: TGTGCCACTATCGACAGGGGGCCGACTGAAGCTTTCTTT.

The chain employs TRBV9 and TRBJ2-1; 7 bases are a match to TRBD2. This CDR3 region has 17 residues. Trimming cost V 4 bases and J 1 base; bases outside gene matches: 11. Germline lookup yields CDR1 SGDLS and CDR2 YYNGEE. CDR3 region: CASSPSGGLGSYNEQFF. The CDR3, as DNA: TGTGCCAGCAGCCCGTCCGGAGGACTAGGTTCCTACAATGAGCAGTTCTTC.

The V call is TRBV4-1, the J call TRBJ2-7; no reliable D call. V lost 1 base to trimming and J lost 5 bases, with 12 bases between them. The CDR3 is 14 amino acids. Germline V gives CDR1 MGHRA, CDR2 YSYEKL. The CDR3: CASSQVSRRNEQYF. In nucleotides, the CDR3 is TGCGCCAGCAGCCAAGTTTCCCGGAGAAACGAGCAGTACTTC.

The genes are TRBV28 and TRBJ1-1; D gene unclear. The CDR3 runs 13 residues. Germline-derived CDR1 and CDR2 are MDHEN and SYDVKM. V gave up 6 bases and J gave up 6 bases, with 14 bases separating them. CDR3 DNA sequence: TGTGCCAGCAGCCCTACCCGAGTCTCTGAAGCTTTCTTT. This encodes CASSPTRVSEAFF.

The chain combines TRBV11-2 with TRBJ2-5; TRBD2 might be the D (6 bases). CDR1 and CDR2 (germline): SGHAT, FQNNGV. V lost 1 base to trimming and J lost 5 bases, with 17 bases between them. There are 16 residues in the CDR3. The CDR3 region is CASSLVTGAMLETQYF. The DNA for the CDR3 is TGTGCCAGCAGCTTAGTGACGGGAGCGATGTTGGAGACCCAGTACTTC.